Following are 27 T cell receptor beta chains from one sample sequenced in a study of CD8+ T cells in alopecia areata. Noted treatment: oral pan-JAK inhibitor, 5-10 mg twice daily. Extraction and reverse transcription of RNA yielded cDNA as the sequencing template. Assay: immunoSEQ multiplex PCR; the TCRdb copy retains only in-frame clones and omits some. The sample records hundreds of thousands of clones, 35% to 40% being singletons. The sequencing here drew on CD4+ T cells sorted from blood, taken between weeks 30 and 35, from a patient treated with tofacitinib. These receptors all come from a human donor with alopecia areata.

The genes are TRBV6-5 and TRBJ2-3, with no clear D. V was trimmed by 2 bases and J by 2 bases, leaving 11 bases between them. Germline CDR1 reads MNHEY; CDR2 reads SVGAGI. This CDR3 contains 15 residues. This CDR3 reads CASSYRVGSTDTQYF. CDR3 DNA: TGTGCCAGCAGTTACAGGGTGGGATCCACAGATACGCAGTATTTT.

The chain recombines TRBV29-1 with TRBJ2-3; D is possibly TRBD2 (6 bases). Germline-derived CDR1 and CDR2 are SQVTM and ANQGSEA. This CDR3 contains 13 residues. Trimming pared 4 bases from V and 3 bases from J, leaving 11 bases between. CDR3 sequence reads: CSVAGRRTDTQYF. In DNA, the CDR3 is TGCAGCGTTGCGGGGAGGAGGACAGATACGCAGTATTTT.

The DNA of the CDR3 is TGCGCCAGCAGCCGACCAAGATCCAGGGGAGCTGAAGCTTTCTTT. Translated, it gives CASSRPRSRGAEAFF. This sequence joins TRBV4-1 and TRBJ1-1, with a possible D match to TRBD1 (6 bases). Germline V lookup: CDR1 MGHRA, CDR2 YSYEKL. V lost 4 bases to trimming and J lost 6 bases, with 18 bases between them. The CDR3 has 15 residues.

The chain combines TRBV29-1 with TRBJ1-5, with D tentatively TRBD1 (5 bases). This CDR3 contains 14 residues. Trimming took 5 bases from V and 2 from J, leaving 13 bases between them. CDR1 and CDR2 from the germline V gene are SQVTM and ANQGSEA. In DNA form, the CDR3 reads TGCAGCGTTCGTCAGGGTTGGGGCAATCAGCCCCAGCATTTT. Encoded protein: CSVRQGWGNQPQHF.

The rearrangement joins TRBV28 to TRBJ2-4; perhaps TRBD1 as D (5 bases). The CDR3 contains 17 residues. Germline values: CDR1 MDHEN, CDR2 SYDVKM. V was pared by 7 bases and J by 0 bases, with 19 bases between. The CDR3 nucleotides read TGTGCCAGCACTCCAGGGTCAGTGGCGCTAGCCAAAAACATTCAGTACTTC. Translation: CASTPGSVALAKNIQYF.

This clone has a single count. CDR3 loop: CASSQDAGGRGDQPQHF. The DNA for the CDR3 is TGCGCCAGCAGCCAAGATGCGGGGGGCCGCGGGGATCAGCCCCAGCATTTT. V gene TRBV4-1 combines with J gene TRBJ1-5; TRBD1 is a possible D gene (6 bases). The V end was cut by 0 bases, the J end by 5 bases, with 17 bases between. This CDR3 comprises 17 residues. The germline V gene encodes CDR1 MGHRA and CDR2 YSYEKL.

This rearrangement joins TRBV11-2 to TRBJ2-3; weak D call: TRBD2 (6 bases). Germline lookup yields CDR1 SGHAT and CDR2 FQNNGV. Trimming left V 5 bases short and J 1 base short, with 16 bases between. The CDR3 has 16 amino acids. CDR3 loop: CASSKNSGLRTDTQYF. The CDR3 DNA reads as TGTGCCAGCAGCAAAAATAGCGGCTTACGCACAGATACGCAGTATTTT.

The sample holds a few counts of this clone. V and J are TRBV29-1 and TRBJ2-7; no definite D call. The V gene's germline CDR1 is SQVTM and CDR2 ANQGSEA. V shed 7 bases and J shed 0 bases, with 22 bases lying between them. There are 16 residues in the CDR3. CDR3 sequence: CSAEVIGPSFSYEQYF. The CDR3 DNA reads as TGCAGCGCTGAGGTGATCGGTCCTTCATTCTCCTACGAGCAGTACTTC.

CDR3 protein: CSTGISYEQYF. The CDR3 DNA is TGCAGTACAGGGATCTCCTACGAGCAGTACTTC. V is TRBV20-1 and J is TRBJ2-7, with D possibly TRBD1 on 6 matching bases. Germline-derived CDR1 and CDR2 are DFQATT and SNEGSKA (reference sequence). This CDR3 comprises 11 residues. Trimming took 8 bases from V and 0 from J, leaving 8 bases between them.

For this clone: An end of the junction does not agree with germline; a read error may underlie this. The CDR3 DNA sequence: TGTGCCAGCAGCCTAGGGGGTAACTATGGCTACACCTTC. Its translation: CASSLGGNYGYTF. The V call is TRBV13, the J call TRBJ1-2, with D perhaps matching TRBD1 (6 bases). This CDR3 comprises 13 residues. Germline V gene sequence: CDR1 PRHDT, CDR2 FYEKMQ (reference sequence).

This clone was recorded once. The chain has TRBV5-4 and TRBJ2-3; 9 bases fit TRBD2. Losses at the gene ends were 4 bases for V and 1 base for J; bases not matched to a gene: 7. The CDR3 has 16 residues. CDR1 is SGHNT and CDR2 is YYREEE in the germline V gene (reference sequence). This CDR3 is CASSLQRGAGTDTQYF. Here the CDR3 DNA reads TGTGCCAGCAGCCTCCAGCGGGGGGCCGGCACAGATACGCAGTATTTT.

The genes are TRBV30 and TRBJ1-5; D ambiguous. The CDR3 contains 13 residues. With 0 bases removed from V and 6 bases from J, the gap between germline ends came to 9 bases. The V gene's germline CDR1 is GTSNPN and CDR2 SVGIG (reference sequence). CDR3 bases: TGTGCCTGGAGTGTAGGAGAGCGTCAGCCCCAGCATTTT. Amino acid sequence: CAWSVGERQPQHF.

The chain has TRBV30 and TRBJ1-1; D remains unclear. Germline V lookup: CDR1 GTSNPN, CDR2 SVGIG (reference sequence). V lost 3 bases and J 4 bases, leaving 9 bases between the germline ends. This CDR3 region has 12 residues. The CDR3 DNA reads as TGTGCCTGGAGACCCAAAGGCACTGAAGCTTTCTTT. It encodes CAWRPKGTEAFF.

The V gene is TRBV29-1, the J gene TRBJ1-1, with D hard to call. V was cut by 4 bases and J by 3 bases, with 6 bases left in between. The CDR3 spans 11 residues. Germline CDR1 is SQVTM and CDR2 is ANQGSEA. The CDR3 protein is CSVVWYTEAFF. The CDR3 DNA sequence: TGCAGCGTTGTATGGTACACTGAAGCTTTCTTT.

This chain connects TRBV30 to TRBJ2-3; no firm D call. The length of the CDR3 is 16 residues. V dropped 0 bases and J dropped 1 base, with 14 bases sitting between them. CDR1 and CDR2 (germline): GTSNPN, SVGIG (reference sequence). The CDR3 nucleotides are TGTGCCTGGAGTGTGTTGCAGACTCCCGGCACAGATACGCAGTATTTT. Its translation is CAWSVLQTPGTDTQYF.

This rearrangement joins TRBV7-9 to TRBJ2-4; D call uncertain. The CDR3 consists of 16 residues. The V and J ends lost 5 bases and 8 bases respectively, with 22 bases between them. Per the germline V gene, CDR1 is SEHNR and CDR2 is FQNEAQ (reference sequence). DNA for the CDR3: TGTGCCAGCAGCCAACCTCGGGCCACTACTCAGGACATTCAGTACTTC. It is translated as CASSQPRATTQDIQYF.

The sample holds one count of this clone. The J gene is TRBJ2-5, the V gene TRBV7-8; tentative D call: TRBD1 (6 bases). The CDR3 extends over 14 amino acids. Germline V gives CDR1 SGHVS, CDR2 FQNEAQ. Between the trimmed V and J ends, which lost 5 bases and 3 bases, there was a span of 13 bases. This CDR3 is CASSPRTGKETQYF. The CDR3 nucleotides are TGTGCCAGCAGCCCCCGCACAGGGAAAGAGACCCAGTACTTC. The full variable domain, rest sourced from reference TRBV7-8 and TRBJ2-5, is GAGVSQSPRYKVAKRGQDVALRCDPISGHVSLFWYQQALGQGPEFLTYFQNEAQLDKSGLPSDRFFAERPEGSVSTLKIQRTQQEDSAVYLCASSPRTGKETQYFGPGTRLLVL.

This chain joins TRBV19 and TRBJ1-5; 7 nucleotides agree with TRBD1. The length of the CDR3 is 15 residues. J gave up 3 bases and V 4 bases, and 6 bases lay outside the gene matches. Per germline, CDR1 LNHDA and CDR2 SQIVND (reference sequence). CDR3 region: CASSKDRLDNQPQHF. Here the CDR3 DNA reads TGTGCCAGTAGTAAGGACAGGTTGGACAATCAGCCCCAGCATTTT.

The J gene is TRBJ2-3, the V gene TRBV29-1; tentatively, D is TRBD1 or TRBD2 (5 bases each). Per germline, CDR1 SQVTM and CDR2 ANQGSEA. The CDR3 loop spans 16 amino acids. Trimming took 1 base from V and 5 from J, leaving 19 bases between them. In nucleotides, the CDR3 is TGCAGCGTTGAAGGGGACGGTAGGAATGGTGGAGATACGCAGTATTTT. The encoded protein is CSVEGDGRNGGDTQYF.

The V gene is TRBV9, the J gene TRBJ2-6; D not certain. The CDR3 sequence is 15 residues long. Per the germline V gene, CDR1 is SGDLS and CDR2 is YYNGEE. With 5 bases removed from V and 0 bases from J, the gap between germline ends came to 9 bases. The CDR3 DNA is TGTGCCAGCAGTCGAATCCTCTCTGGGGCCAACGTCCTGACTTTC. It yields the protein CASSRILSGANVLTF.

The rearrangement uses TRBV6-1 and TRBJ1-5; D is possibly TRBD1 (5 bases). CDR1 and CDR2 from the germline V gene are MNHNS and SASEGT. The CDR3 is 15 amino acids. The V gene lost 6 bases and the J gene lost 6 bases, with 18 bases spanning the gap. This chain's CDR3 is CASSPGGGRGQPQHF. Written as DNA, the CDR3 is TGTGCCAGCAGCCCCGGGGGGGGAAGGGGTCAGCCCCAGCATTTT.

V usage is TRBV11-2 and J usage is TRBJ2-3, with D uncertain. CDR3 size: 12 residues. Germline V CDR1 and CDR2: SGHAT, FQNNGV. V lost 3 bases, J lost 6 bases, and 7 bases lay in between. CDR3 amino acids: CASSFLWDTQYF. The CDR3 region has the DNA TGTGCCAGCAGCTTTTTGTGGGATACGCAGTATTTT.

CDR3 in amino acids: CASMKGGLNTEAFF. Written as DNA, the CDR3 is TGTGCCAGCATGAAGGGGGGGTTGAACACTGAAGCTTTCTTT. The chain couples TRBV25-1 to TRBJ1-1; TRBD1 is a possible D gene (6 bases). V was shortened by 7 bases and J by 0 bases, with 12 bases between the two germline ends. This CDR3 is 14 amino acids long. Germline assignment: CDR1 MGHDK and CDR2 SYGVNS.

In this sample, this clone turned up a few times. The chain recombines TRBV6-1 with TRBJ1-2; D perhaps matches TRBD1 (5 bases). The CDR3 contains 13 residues. The V gene lost 1 base and the J gene lost 7 bases, with 10 bases spanning the gap. CDR1 and CDR2 (germline): MNHNS, SASEGT. The CDR3 nucleotides read TGTGCCAGCAGTGAAGGGTGGGGCTCTGGCTACACCTTC. Its protein is CASSEGWGSGYTF.

This clone turned up a few times. The chain has TRBV29-1 and TRBJ1-2; unclear D gene. The V end lost 3 bases, the J end lost 3 bases, and 8 bases lay between the germline ends. Per the germline V gene, CDR1 is SQVTM and CDR2 is ANQGSEA. There are 12 residues in the CDR3. This CDR3 is CSVDWVDYGYTF. CDR3 DNA: TGCAGCGTTGACTGGGTTGACTATGGCTACACCTTC. Together with reference TRBV29-1 and TRBJ1-2, the CDR3 gives the full variable domain: SAVISQKPSRDICQRGTSLTIQCQVDSQVTMMFWYRQQPGQSLTLIATANQGSEATYESGFVIDKFPISRPNLTFSTLTVSNMSPEDSSIYLCSVDWVDYGYTFGSGTRLTVV.

This chain links TRBV19 with TRBJ2-5; 8 bases fit TRBD1. V shed 5 bases and J 5 bases; nucleotides not matched to a gene: 16. This CDR3 has 17 residues. Germline V lookup: CDR1 LNHDA, CDR2 SQIVND (reference sequence). CDR3 bases: TGTGCCAGTAGTTCCCGCCCCTGGCAGGGGGCGGGGGAGACCCAGTACTTC. The encoded protein is CASSSRPWQGAGETQYF.

This clone was seen a single time. The chain recombines TRBV30 with TRBJ1-2; D remains unclear. Deletions cut 2 bases from V and 7 bases from J, with 14 bases between. This CDR3 has 13 amino acids. Germline V gives CDR1 GTSNPN, CDR2 SVGIG (reference sequence). The CDR3 is CAWSKGIEVGYTF. In nucleotides, the CDR3 is TGTGCCTGGAGTAAAGGTATTGAGGTTGGCTACACCTTC. Full variable domain (remainder filled in from reference TRBV30 and TRBJ1-2): SQTIHQWPATLVQPVGSPLSLECTVEGTSNPNLYWYRQAAGRGLQLLFYSVGIGQISSEVPQNLSASRPQDRQFILSSKKLLLSDSGFYLCAWSKGIEVGYTFGSGTRLTVV.